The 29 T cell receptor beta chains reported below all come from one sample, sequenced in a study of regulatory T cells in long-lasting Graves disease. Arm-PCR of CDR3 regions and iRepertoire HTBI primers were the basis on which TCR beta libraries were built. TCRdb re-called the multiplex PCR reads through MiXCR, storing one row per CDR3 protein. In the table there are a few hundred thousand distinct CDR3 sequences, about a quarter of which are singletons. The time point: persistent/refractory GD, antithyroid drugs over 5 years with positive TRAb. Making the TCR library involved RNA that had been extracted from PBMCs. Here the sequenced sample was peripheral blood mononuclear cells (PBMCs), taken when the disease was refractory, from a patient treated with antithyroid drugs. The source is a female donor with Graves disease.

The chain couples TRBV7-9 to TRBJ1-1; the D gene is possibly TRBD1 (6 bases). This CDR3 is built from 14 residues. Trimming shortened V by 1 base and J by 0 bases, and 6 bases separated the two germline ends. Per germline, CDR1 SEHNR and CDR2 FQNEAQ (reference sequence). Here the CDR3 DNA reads TGTGCCAGCAGCTTAGGGGACATGAACACTGAAGCTTTCTTT. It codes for CASSLGDMNTEAFF.

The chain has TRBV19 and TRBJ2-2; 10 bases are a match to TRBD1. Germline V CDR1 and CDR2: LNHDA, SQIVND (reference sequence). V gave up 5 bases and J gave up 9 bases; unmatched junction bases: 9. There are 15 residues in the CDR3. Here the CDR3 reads CASSPSRQGARELFF. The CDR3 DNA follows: TGTGCCAGTAGTCCGTCCCGACAGGGGGCCAGGGAGCTGTTTTTT.

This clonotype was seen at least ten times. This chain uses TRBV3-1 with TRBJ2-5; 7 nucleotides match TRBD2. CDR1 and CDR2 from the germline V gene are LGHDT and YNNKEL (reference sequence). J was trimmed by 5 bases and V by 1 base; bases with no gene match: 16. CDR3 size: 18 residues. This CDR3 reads CASSQAVLREFWRETQYF. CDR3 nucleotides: TGTGCCAGCAGCCAAGCGGTCTTGCGGGAGTTCTGGCGCGAGACCCAGTACTTC.

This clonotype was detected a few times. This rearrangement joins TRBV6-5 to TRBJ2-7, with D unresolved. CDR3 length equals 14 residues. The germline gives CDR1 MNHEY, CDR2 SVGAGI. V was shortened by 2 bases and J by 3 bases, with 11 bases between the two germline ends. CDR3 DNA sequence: TGTGCCAGCAGTTACGCGGACCTTTTCTACGAGCAGTACTTC. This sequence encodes CASSYADLFYEQYF.

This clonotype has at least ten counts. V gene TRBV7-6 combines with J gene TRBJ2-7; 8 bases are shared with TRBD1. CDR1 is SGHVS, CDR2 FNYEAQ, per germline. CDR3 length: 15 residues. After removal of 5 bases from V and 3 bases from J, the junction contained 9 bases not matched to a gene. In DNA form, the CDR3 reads TGTGCCAGCAGCCAAGGGACAGGAGAGTTCTACGAGCAGTACTTC. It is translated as CASSQGTGEFYEQYF.

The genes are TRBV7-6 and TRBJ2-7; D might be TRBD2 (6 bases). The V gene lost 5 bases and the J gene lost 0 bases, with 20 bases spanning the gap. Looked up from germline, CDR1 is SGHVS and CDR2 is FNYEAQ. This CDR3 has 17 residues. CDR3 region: CASSRSPGTLSSYEQYF. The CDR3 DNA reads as TGTGCCAGCAGCCGATCTCCGGGGACTTTGAGCTCCTACGAGCAGTACTTC.

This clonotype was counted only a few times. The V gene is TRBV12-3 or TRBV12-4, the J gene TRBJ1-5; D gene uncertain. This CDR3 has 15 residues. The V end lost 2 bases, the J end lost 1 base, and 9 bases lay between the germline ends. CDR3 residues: CASSLLDVSNQPQHF. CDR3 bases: TGTGCCAGCAGTTTACTCGATGTGAGCAATCAGCCCCAGCATTTT.

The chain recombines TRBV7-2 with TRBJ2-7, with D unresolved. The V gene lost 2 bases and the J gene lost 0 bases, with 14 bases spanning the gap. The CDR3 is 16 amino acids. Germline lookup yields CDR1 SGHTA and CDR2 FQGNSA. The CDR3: CASSLNRARASYEQYF. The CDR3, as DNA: TGTGCCAGCAGCTTAAATAGGGCCCGCGCCTCCTACGAGCAGTACTTC.

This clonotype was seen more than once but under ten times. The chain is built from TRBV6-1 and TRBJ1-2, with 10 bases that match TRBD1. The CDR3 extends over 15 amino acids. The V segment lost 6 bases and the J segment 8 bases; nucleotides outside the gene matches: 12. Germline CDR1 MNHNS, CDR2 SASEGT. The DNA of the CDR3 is TGTGCCAGCAGAGCAATGGACAGGGGGAGCGGCGGCTACACCTTC. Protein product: CASRAMDRGSGGYTF.

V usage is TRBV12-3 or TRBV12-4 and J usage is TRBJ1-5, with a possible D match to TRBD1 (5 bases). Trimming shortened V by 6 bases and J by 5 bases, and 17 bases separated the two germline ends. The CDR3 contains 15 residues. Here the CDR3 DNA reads TGTGCCAGCAGCCAGGGTGGACGACTATATCAGCCCCAGCATTTT. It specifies CASSQGGRLYQPQHF.

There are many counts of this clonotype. In nucleotides, the CDR3 is TGTGCCAGCAGTGAGTTGGGCAGAGCCGGTCAGGACTATGGCTACACCTTC. Its protein product is CASSELGRAGQDYGYTF. This chain uses TRBV2 with TRBJ1-2; D unresolved. CDR3 length: 17 amino acids. The ends were cut back, 3 bases at V and 3 bases at J, with 20 bases in the middle. Germline CDR1 reads SNHLY; CDR2 reads FYNNEI.

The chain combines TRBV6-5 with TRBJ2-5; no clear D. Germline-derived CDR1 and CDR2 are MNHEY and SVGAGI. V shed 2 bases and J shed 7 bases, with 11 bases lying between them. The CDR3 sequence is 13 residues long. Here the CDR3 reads CASSYKAPGTQYF. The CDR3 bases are TGTGCCAGCAGTTACAAGGCCCCCGGGACCCAGTACTTC.

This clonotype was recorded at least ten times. CDR3 sequence reads: CASFNHPGEQYF. The CDR3 region has the DNA TGTGCCAGCTTTAATCATCCTGGGGAGCAGTACTTC. This chain joins TRBV28 and TRBJ2-7; D not resolved. The CDR3 is 12 amino acids. Per germline, CDR1 MDHEN and CDR2 SYDVKM. The ends were cut back, 8 bases at V and 7 bases at J, with 15 bases in the middle.

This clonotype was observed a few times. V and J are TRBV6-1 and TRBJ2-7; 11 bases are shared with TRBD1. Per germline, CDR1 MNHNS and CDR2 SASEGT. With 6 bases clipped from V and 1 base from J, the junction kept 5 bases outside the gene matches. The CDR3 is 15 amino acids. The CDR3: CASRRTGGPSYEQYF. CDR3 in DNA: TGTGCCAGCAGGCGGACAGGGGGCCCTTCCTACGAGCAGTACTTC.

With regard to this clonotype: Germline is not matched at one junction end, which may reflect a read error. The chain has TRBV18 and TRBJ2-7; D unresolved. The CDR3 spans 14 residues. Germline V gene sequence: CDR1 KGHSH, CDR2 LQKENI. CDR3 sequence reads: CVSSPAVHPYEQYF. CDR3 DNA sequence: TGTGTCAGCTCACCGGCGGTCCATCCCTACGAGCAGTACTTC.

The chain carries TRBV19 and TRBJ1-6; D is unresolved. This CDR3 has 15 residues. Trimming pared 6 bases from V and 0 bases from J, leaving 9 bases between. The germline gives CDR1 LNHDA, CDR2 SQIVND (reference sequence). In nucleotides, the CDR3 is TGTGCCAGTAGGACGTCGAGCTCCTATAATTCACCCCTCCACTTT. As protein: CASRTSSSYNSPLHF.

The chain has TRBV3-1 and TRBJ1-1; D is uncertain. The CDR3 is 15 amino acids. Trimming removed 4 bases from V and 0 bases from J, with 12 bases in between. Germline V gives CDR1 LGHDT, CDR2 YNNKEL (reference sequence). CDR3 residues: CASSPNAILNTEAFF. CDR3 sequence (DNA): TGTGCCAGCAGCCCCAACGCGATTTTGAACACTGAAGCTTTCTTT.

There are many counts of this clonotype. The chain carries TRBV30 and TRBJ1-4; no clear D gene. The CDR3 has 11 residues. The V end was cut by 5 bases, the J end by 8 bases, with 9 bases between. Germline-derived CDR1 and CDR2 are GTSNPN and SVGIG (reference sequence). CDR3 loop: CAWGRAEKLFF. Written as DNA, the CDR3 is TGTGCCTGGGGTAGAGCGGAAAAACTGTTTTTT. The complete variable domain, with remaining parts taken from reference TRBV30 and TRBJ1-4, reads SQTIHQWPATLVQPVGSPLSLECTVEGTSNPNLYWYRQAAGRGLQLLFYSVGIGQISSEVPQNLSASRPQDRQFILSSKKLLLSDSGFYLCAWGRAEKLFFGSGTQLSVL.

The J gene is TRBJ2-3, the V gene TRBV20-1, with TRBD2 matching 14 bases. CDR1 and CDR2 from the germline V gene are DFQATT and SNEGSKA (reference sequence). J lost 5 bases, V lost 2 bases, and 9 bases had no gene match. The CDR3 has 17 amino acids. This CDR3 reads CSARIFGLAGGEDTQYF. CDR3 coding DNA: TGCAGTGCTAGAATCTTTGGACTAGCGGGAGGAGAAGATACGCAGTATTTT.

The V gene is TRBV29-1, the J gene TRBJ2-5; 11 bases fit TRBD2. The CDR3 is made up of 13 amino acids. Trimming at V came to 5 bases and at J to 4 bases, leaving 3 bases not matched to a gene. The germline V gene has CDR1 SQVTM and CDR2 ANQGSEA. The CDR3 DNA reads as TGCAGCGTTAACGGACTAGCGGGAGAGACCCAGTACTTC. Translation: CSVNGLAGETQYF.

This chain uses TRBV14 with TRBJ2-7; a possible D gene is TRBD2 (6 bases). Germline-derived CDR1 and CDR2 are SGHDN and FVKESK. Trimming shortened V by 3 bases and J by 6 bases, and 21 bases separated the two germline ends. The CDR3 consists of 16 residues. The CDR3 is CASSHIPGATPLEQYF. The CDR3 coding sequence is TGTGCCAGCAGCCATATTCCGGGAGCTACCCCACTCGAGCAGTACTTC.

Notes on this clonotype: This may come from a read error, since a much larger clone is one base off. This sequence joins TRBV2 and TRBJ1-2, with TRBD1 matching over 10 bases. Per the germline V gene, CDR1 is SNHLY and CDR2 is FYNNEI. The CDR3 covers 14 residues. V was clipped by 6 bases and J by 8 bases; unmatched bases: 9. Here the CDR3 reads CASRRQGATGGYTF. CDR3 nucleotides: TGTGCCAGCAGAAGACAGGGGGCAACAGGAGGCTACACCTTC.

The CDR3 here is CASRRQTDTNTEAFF. CDR3 DNA sequence: TGTGCCAGCAGACGACAGACAGATACGAACACTGAAGCTTTCTTT. This rearrangement joins TRBV6-1 to TRBJ1-1, with TRBD1 as a possible D gene (5 bases). Trimming took 6 bases from V and 1 from J, leaving 15 bases between them. Per germline, CDR1 MNHNS and CDR2 SASEGT. There are 15 residues in the CDR3.

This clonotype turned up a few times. For the CDR3, the DNA is TGTGCCAGCAGTGAAACGGGACGGCCTCATGGCTACACCTTC. Protein sequence: CASSETGRPHGYTF. This chain links TRBV25-1 with TRBJ1-2; a possible D gene is TRBD1 (5 bases). The CDR3 contains 14 residues. V was trimmed by 2 bases and J by 6 bases, leaving 13 bases between them. Germline CDR1 and CDR2: MGHDK and SYGVNS.

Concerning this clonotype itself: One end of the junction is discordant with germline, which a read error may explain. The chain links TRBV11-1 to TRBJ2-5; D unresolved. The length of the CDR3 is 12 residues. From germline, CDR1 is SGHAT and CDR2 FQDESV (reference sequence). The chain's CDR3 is CVSSFGQETQYF. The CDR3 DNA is TGTGTCAGCAGTTTTGGCCAAGAGACCCAGTACTTC.

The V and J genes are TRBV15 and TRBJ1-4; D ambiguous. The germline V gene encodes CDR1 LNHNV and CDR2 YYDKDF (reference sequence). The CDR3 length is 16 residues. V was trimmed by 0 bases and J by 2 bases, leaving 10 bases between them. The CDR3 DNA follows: TGTGCCACCAGCAGAGACGTCCCTAGTACTAATGAAAAACTGTTTTTT. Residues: CATSRDVPSTNEKLFF.

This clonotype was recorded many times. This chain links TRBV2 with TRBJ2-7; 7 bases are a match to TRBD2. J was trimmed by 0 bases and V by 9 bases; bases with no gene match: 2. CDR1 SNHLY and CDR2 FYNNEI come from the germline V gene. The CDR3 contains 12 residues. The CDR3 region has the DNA TGTGCCAGTACTAGCGTCTCCTACGAGCAGTACTTC. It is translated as CASTSVSYEQYF.

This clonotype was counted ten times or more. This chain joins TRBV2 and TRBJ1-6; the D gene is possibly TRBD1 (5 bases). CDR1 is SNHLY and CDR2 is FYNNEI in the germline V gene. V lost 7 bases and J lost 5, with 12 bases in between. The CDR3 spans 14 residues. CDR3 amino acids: CASKLGRDNSPLHF. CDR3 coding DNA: TGTGCCAGCAAGCTGGGACGGGATAATTCACCCCTCCACTTT.

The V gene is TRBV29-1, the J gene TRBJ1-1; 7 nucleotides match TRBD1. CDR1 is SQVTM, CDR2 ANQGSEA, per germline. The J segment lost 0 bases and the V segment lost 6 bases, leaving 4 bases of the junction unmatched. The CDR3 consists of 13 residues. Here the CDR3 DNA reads TGCAGCGTCCGGACAGGCTTGAACACTGAAGCTTTCTTT. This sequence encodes CSVRTGLNTEAFF. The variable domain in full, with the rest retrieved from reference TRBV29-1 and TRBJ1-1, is SAVISQKPSRDICQRGTSLTIQCQVDSQVTMMFWYRQQPGQSLTLIATANQGSEATYESGFVIDKFPISRPNLTFSTLTVSNMSPEDSSIYLCSVRTGLNTEAFFGQGTRLTVV.